The sequence of this T cell receptor beta chain was determined in a study of blood T cell repertoires in COVID-19. Across the study: The United States, Italy and Spain supplied acute and convalescent COVID-19 samples.

Assay used: immunoSEQ multiplex PCR; TCRdb lists only in-frame clones, some missing. The repertoire consists of 200,000 to 300,000 clones, with 80% to 90% occurring once and the leading ten covering roughly 2.6%. Study members were between about 18 and 100 years old and lived in roughly 24 US regions. The origin of this receptor is a woman aged 30 to 39 with acute COVID-19. Source material: PBMCs or T cells enriched from blood (not recorded which).

CDR3 DNA sequence: TGTGCCAGCAGCCCCGGACTAGCGGGGCGTAATGAGCAGTTCTTC. This gives the protein CASSPGLAGRNEQFF. The chain links TRBV5-4 to TRBJ2-1; TRBD2 agrees at 12 bases. V trimming: 4 bases; J trimming: 7 bases; junction bases outside the gene matches: 6. CDR1 is SGHNT and CDR2 is YYREEE in the germline V gene (reference sequence). The CDR3 runs to 15 residues.